This TCR beta chain stems from a study of T cell responses to AZD1222 COVID-19 vaccine. General study points: Spike-specific TCR breadth and depth went up after people got two AZD1222 doses. Donors were mostly white British, more females; clonal diversity possibly underestimated. Regions 160-218 and 743-854 dominated among vaccine-associated CD4 TCRs spanning spike.

TCRdb's copy holds only in-frame clones and misses some; the assay was immunoSEQ multiplex PCR. The data contain approximately 92,000 clones, around 84% of them singletons. As concerns this clone: Its specificity is not known.

CDR3 size: 13 residues. The junction had 1 base not matched to a gene; V was cut back by 2 bases and J by 2 bases. Germline V lookup: CDR1 SGDLS, CDR2 YYNGEE. The V and J genes are TRBV9 and TRBJ2-7, with 7 bases fitting TRBD1. The source of this sequence is an adult in good health. Sequenced material: peripheral blood, taken on day 0 of AZD1222 vaccination. The CDR3 nucleotides are TGTGCCAGCAGCGTCGGGACAGCCTACGAGCAGTACTTC. Translating gives CASSVGTAYEQYF.